Below, 5 T cell receptor beta chains from the same sample are listed, as sequenced in a study of blood T cell repertoires in COVID-19. TCRdb's copy holds only in-frame clones and misses some; the assay was immunoSEQ multiplex PCR. The data show approximately 390,000 clones, about 83% seen once. Material for sequencing was PBMCs or T cells enriched from blood (not recorded which). These receptors were collected from a woman in her fifties or sixties who had recovered from COVID-19.

The CDR3 loop reads CASSYSTSGGSNTIYF. The DNA of the CDR3 is TGTGCCAGCAGTTACTCGACCTCAGGGGGGTCAAACACCATATATTTT. The rearrangement links TRBV6-5 to TRBJ1-3; 7 nucleotides align to TRBD1. CDR3 length equals 16 residues. Per germline, CDR1 MNHEY and CDR2 SVGAGI. The J segment lost 6 bases and the V segment lost 0 bases, leaving 8 bases of the junction unmatched.

The chain is built from TRBV18 and TRBJ1-4, with 7 nucleotides matching TRBD1. The CDR3 totals 13 residues. V lost 3 bases and J lost 8; bases outside the gene matches: 3. Germline V gene lookup returns CDR1 KGHSH and CDR2 LQKENI. The CDR3 region is CASSPGQKEKLFF. The CDR3 nucleotides are TGTGCCAGCTCACCGGGACAGAAAGAAAAACTGTTTTTT.

J is TRBJ1-6 and V is TRBV3-1 (or the pseudogene TRBV3-2); D possibly corresponds to TRBD1 (6 bases). V was trimmed by 4 bases and J by 2 bases, leaving 21 bases between them. The CDR3 extends over 19 amino acids. In germline, CDR1 is LGHDT, CDR2 YNNKEL (reference sequence). In DNA, the CDR3 is TGTGCCAGCAGCCCCCTCGGGGGGCAGTCTGGGGCCTATAATTCACCCCTCCACTTT. Translating it yields CASSPLGGQSGAYNSPLHF.

This rearrangement joins TRBV5-1 to TRBJ2-7; TRBD1 agrees at 7 bases. Per the germline V gene, CDR1 is SGHRS and CDR2 is YFSETQ. The length of the CDR3 is 11 residues. Unmatched junction bases numbered 2, after V lost 3 bases and J lost 8 bases. CDR3 residues: CASSSTGKQYF. DNA of the CDR3: TGCGCCAGCAGCTCGACAGGGAAGCAGTACTTC. The full variable domain, in which reference TRBV5-1 and TRBJ2-7 provide the parts outside the CDR3, is KAGVTQTPRYLIKTRGQQVTLSCSPISGHRSVSWYQQTPGQGLQFLFEYFSETQRNKGNFPGRFSGRQFSNSRSEMNVSTLELGDSALYLCASSSTGKQYFGPGTRLTVT.

The chain is built from TRBV7-2 and TRBJ2-7; 8 bases are a match to TRBD1. CDR1 is SGHTA, CDR2 FQGNSA, per germline. The CDR3 is made up of 14 amino acids. Trimming cost V 4 bases and J 3 bases; bases outside gene matches: 5. Written as DNA, the CDR3 is TGTGCCAGCAGCTCGGGACAGGCAGGCTACGAGCAGTACTTC. Amino acid sequence: CASSSGQAGYEQYF. Supplemented by reference TRBV7-2 and TRBJ2-7, the full variable domain reads GAGVSQSPSNKVTEKGKDVELRCDPISGHTALYWYRQSLGQGLEFLIYFQGNSAPDKSGLPSDRFSAERTGGSVSTLTIQRTQQEDSAVYLCASSSGQAGYEQYFGPGTRLTVT.